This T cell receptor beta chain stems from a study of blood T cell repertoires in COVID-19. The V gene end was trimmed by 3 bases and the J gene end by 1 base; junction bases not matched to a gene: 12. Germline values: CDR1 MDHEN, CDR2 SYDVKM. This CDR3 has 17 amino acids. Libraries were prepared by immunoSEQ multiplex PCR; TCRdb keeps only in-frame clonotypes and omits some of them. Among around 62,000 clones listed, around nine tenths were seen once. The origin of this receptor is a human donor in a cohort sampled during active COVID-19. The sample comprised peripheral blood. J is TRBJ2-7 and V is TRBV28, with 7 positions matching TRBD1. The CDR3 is CASSLNLGQPSSYEQYF. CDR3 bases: TGTGCCAGCAGTTTGAATCTGGGACAGCCTTCTTCCTACGAGCAGTACTTC.